These T cell receptor beta chains were read from a single sample in a study of metastatic and nonmetastatic thyroid tumors. TCRdb redid the clone calls on the PCR reads using MiXCR. Here the sample spans around 16,000 clones, 20% to 30% being singletons. Sequenced: tumor tissue. The receptors derive from a male donor with papillary thyroid cancer or a benign thyroid nodule (not recorded which). Some clones in this sample may be carry-over from other donors' samples. Each CDR3 is given with its conserved first and last residue. The order of the fields is V gene, J gene, clone size, D gene, CDR3 protein, CDR3 DNA. D genes are given only for firm matches. A clone size is listed for some rows: how often the clone was seen (once, few, many), or a class if it is expanded.

>TRBV12-3/TRBV12-4|TRBJ1-5|many|-
CASSLGVQPQHF
TGTGCCAGCAGTTTGGGGGTTCAGCCCCAGCATTTT
>TRBV19|TRBJ2-1|few|TRBD1
CASSLIQGWDNEQFF
TGTGCCAGTAGTTTAATACAGGGGTGGGACAATGAGCAGTTCTTC
>TRBV7-9|TRBJ2-2|-|TRBD1
CASSRQGNTGELFF
TGTGCCAGCAGCCGACAGGGTAACACCGGGGAGCTGTTTTTT
>TRBV19|TRBJ2-5|few|-
CASSPVLQDRTQYF
TGTGCCAGTAGTCCAGTACTTCAAGATCGGACCCAGTACTTC
>TRBV12-3/TRBV12-4|TRBJ1-2|many|TRBD1
CASRPGQAYGYTF
TGTGCCAGCAGGCCGGGACAGGCATATGGCTACACCTTC
>TRBV5-1|TRBJ2-7|-|TRBD2
CASSLSGGSYEQYF
TGCGCCAGCAGCTTGAGCGGGGGCTCCTACGAGCAGTACTTC
>TRBV28|TRBJ1-1|many|TRBD1
CASSRQGWTEAFF
TGTGCCAGCAGTCGACAGGGGTGGACTGAAGCTTTCTTT
>TRBV11-3|TRBJ1-1|-|-
CASSLGGINTEAFF
TGTGCCAGCAGCTTAGGGGGGATTAACACTGAAGCTTTCTTT
>TRBV24-1|TRBJ2-5|few|-
CATSDLGTARGTQCF
TGTGCCACCAGTGATCTCGGGACCGCAAGGGGGACCCAGTGCTTC
>TRBV20-1|TRBJ2-2|-|-
CSARDISYTGELFF
TGCAGTGCTAGAGATATCAGCTACACCGGGGAGCTGTTTTTT
>TRBV24-1|TRBJ2-2|many|TRBD1
CATSDPTSGTVDTGELFF
TGTGCCACCAGTGACCCCACGTCCGGGACAGTCGACACCGGGGAGCTGTTTTTT